These 15 T cell receptor beta chains share one sample of origin, sequenced in a study of T cells in Graves' hyperthyroidism and ophthalmopathy. Authors of the study amplified TCR beta CDR3 regions from RNA transcripts. Carried out on the TCR CDR3, a first-round RT-PCR used the HTBI primer set. TCRdb re-called the multiplex PCR reads with MiXCR, one entry per CDR3 protein. The sample has 600,000 or so distinct CDR3 sequences, roughly 14% seen once. Sample: blood. The receptor source for this set is a woman in her 50s with Graves' ophthalmopathy.

Ten or more counts support this clonotype. DNA for the CDR3: TGTGCCAGCAGCTTACTCGCAATGAACACTGAAGCTTTCTTT. Encoded protein: CASSLLAMNTEAFF. The V and J genes are TRBV12-3 or TRBV12-4 and TRBJ1-1, with D hard to call. V lost 6 bases and J lost 0, with 11 bases in between. This CDR3 is built from 14 residues.

J is TRBJ1-5 and V is TRBV28; D is uncertain. V was clipped by 3 bases and J by 2 bases, with 11 bases between them. CDR1 MDHEN and CDR2 SYDVKM come from the germline V gene. This CDR3 has 15 residues. The CDR3 nucleotides are TGTGCCAGCAGTTTGTCCAGGAATGGCAATCAGCCCCAGCATTTT. Translating it yields CASSLSRNGNQPQHF.

This clonotype occurred many times. This chain links TRBV27 with TRBJ2-1; D gene uncertain. Germline V gives CDR1 MNHEY, CDR2 SMNVEV (reference sequence). The CDR3 extends over 12 amino acids. With 3 bases removed from V and 5 bases from J, the gap between germline ends came to 5 bases. The CDR3, as DNA: TGTGCCAGCAGTTTCGAAAACAATGAGCAGTTCTTC. Translation: CASSFENNEQFF.

This clonotype has a count of ten or more. This sequence joins TRBV4-3 and TRBJ2-1; the D is unclear. With 1 base removed from V and 4 bases from J, the gap between germline ends came to 5 bases. This CDR3 is built from 13 residues. In germline, CDR1 is LGHNA, CDR2 YSLEER. The DNA of the CDR3 is TGCGCCAGCAGCCAAGTGGGTTACAATGAGCAGTTCTTC. The encoded protein is CASSQVGYNEQFF.

The V gene is TRBV7-9, the J gene TRBJ2-1; 12 bases fit TRBD2. Trimming at V came to 5 bases and at J to 5 bases, leaving 7 bases not matched to a gene. This CDR3 has 16 amino acids. Germline CDR1 and CDR2: SEHNR and FQNEAQ (reference sequence). CDR3: CASSDRTSGVDNEQFF. The CDR3 coding sequence is TGTGCCAGCAGCGACCGGACTAGCGGGGTAGACAATGAGCAGTTCTTC.

There are a few counts of this clonotype. The chain joins TRBV12-3 or TRBV12-4 to TRBJ1-6; 7 bases are a match to TRBD1. The CDR3 loop spans 12 amino acids. Trimming removed 7 bases from V and 10 bases from J; junction bases left unmatched: 4. CDR3 loop: CASNDRESPLHF. DNA for the CDR3: TGTGCCAGCAACGACAGGGAATCACCCCTCCACTTT.

This clonotype turned up a few times. The rearrangement joins TRBV20-1 to TRBJ1-5; 7 positions agree with TRBD1. Per germline, CDR1 DFQATT and CDR2 SNEGSKA (reference sequence). CDR3 length equals 14 residues. Trimming at V came to 6 bases and at J to 0 bases, leaving 5 bases not matched to a gene. The CDR3 DNA reads TGCAGTGCAACAACAGGGGATAGCAATCAGCCCCAGCATTTT. This encodes CSATTGDSNQPQHF.

This clonotype was observed a few times. The V gene is TRBV19, the J gene TRBJ2-7; D gene unclear. Germline V gene data show CDR1 as LNHDA and CDR2 as SQIVND (reference sequence). V was trimmed by 1 base and J by 3 bases, leaving 19 bases between them. The CDR3 runs to 17 residues. CDR3 sequence (DNA): TGTGCCAGTAGTATAGGGCCTGTTTGGAGAGCGTTCTACGAGCAGTACTTC. Its translation is CASSIGPVWRAFYEQYF. The full variable domain, with the rest looked up from reference TRBV19 and TRBJ2-7, is DGGITQSPKYLFRKEGQNVTLSCEQNLNHDAMYWYRQDPGQGLRLIYYSQIVNDFQKGDIAEGYSVSREKKESFPLTVTSAQKNPTAFYLCASSIGPVWRAFYEQYFGPGTRLTVT.

This clonotype came up many times. This chain connects TRBV5-1 to TRBJ2-5, with TRBD1 identical over 8 bases. Germline CDR1 SGHRS, CDR2 YFSETQ. The ends lost 3 bases at V and 4 bases at J; junction bases unmatched: 11. The CDR3 has 16 residues. The CDR3 sequence: CASSYLSTGGSETQYF. The CDR3 region has the DNA TGCGCCAGCAGCTACCTATCAACAGGGGGTTCAGAGACCCAGTACTTC.

This clonotype was recorded a few times. This chain joins TRBV5-8 and TRBJ1-5; TRBD1 matches at 9 bases. The CDR3 loop spans 17 amino acids. The ends lost 4 bases at V and 3 bases at J; junction bases unmatched: 11. CDR1 and CDR2 from the germline V gene are SGHTS and YDEGEE. The DNA for the CDR3 is TGTGCCAGCAGCCCAGCTACAGGGGGCGGTTACAATCAGCCCCAGCATTTT. Residues: CASSPATGGGYNQPQHF. The whole variable domain, filled in from reference TRBV5-8 and TRBJ1-5, reads EAGVTQSPTHLIKTRGQQATLRCSPISGHTSVYWYQQALGLGLQFLLWYDEGEERNRGNFPPRFSGRQFPNYSSELNVNALELEDSALYLCASSPATGGGYNQPQHFGDGTRLSIL.

This clonotype was detected many times. The chain links TRBV11-2 to TRBJ2-7, with D perhaps TRBD2 (5 bases). The CDR3 sequence is 14 residues long. The V end lost 5 bases, the J end lost 1 base, and 12 bases lay between the germline ends. Germline assignment: CDR1 SGHAT and CDR2 FQNNGV. The CDR3: CASSPGRVSYEQYF. CDR3 DNA: TGTGCCAGCAGCCCTGGGCGGGTGTCCTACGAGCAGTACTTC.

The rearrangement links TRBV11-2 to TRBJ1-2; no firm D call. Germline V lookup: CDR1 SGHAT, CDR2 FQNNGV. CDR3 length: 13 amino acids. V was pared by 3 bases and J by 6 bases, with 11 bases between. In nucleotides, the CDR3 is TGTGCCAGCAGCTTCCCAATGGGGAATGGCTACACCTTC. Translating gives CASSFPMGNGYTF.

This clonotype has at least ten counts. This chain joins TRBV28 and TRBJ2-3; either TRBD1 or TRBD2 may fit D (5 bases each). There are 15 residues in the CDR3. The V gene's germline CDR1 is MDHEN and CDR2 SYDVKM. The ends were cut back, 2 bases at V and 3 bases at J, with 12 bases in the middle. This CDR3 is CASSLRNEGTDTQYF. As DNA, the CDR3 is TGTGCCAGCAGTTTAAGAAACGAGGGGACAGATACGCAGTATTTT.

The V gene is TRBV20-1, the J gene TRBJ1-5; the D is unclear. V was shortened by 7 bases and J by 0 bases, with 7 bases between the two germline ends. The CDR3 length is 12 residues. In germline, CDR1 is DFQATT, CDR2 SNEGSKA (reference sequence). CDR3 bases: TGCAGTGTGAGTTATAGCAATCAGCCCCAGCATTTT. Its translation is CSVSYSNQPQHF.

This clonotype was counted ten times or more. This sequence joins TRBV7-9 and TRBJ2-7, with 10 bases fitting TRBD2. The CDR3 is 13 residues long. Germline values: CDR1 SEHNR, CDR2 FQNEAQ (reference sequence). The junction had 4 bases not matched to a gene; V was cut back by 5 bases and J by 6 bases. This chain's CDR3 is CASSRSGGAEQYF. Written as DNA, the CDR3 is TGTGCCAGCAGCAGAAGCGGGGGGGCCGAGCAGTACTTC.